The present entry profiles one T cell receptor (beta chain) with its context. This entry comes from a study of a mutant IDH1 vaccine in newly diagnosed glioma. TCRdb keeps only in-frame clones here, not all; method: immunoSEQ multiplex PCR. Of approximately 67,000 clones in the sample, about 86% were seen once. Time point denoted: baseline, week 1 (first vaccination visit). Treatment meaning: pre-vaccination baseline after standard-of-care therapy. The V gene lost 0 bases and the J gene lost 7 bases, with 21 bases spanning the gap. CDR3 size: 17 residues. Germline-derived CDR1 and CDR2 are GTSNPN and SVGIG (reference sequence).

This sequence was found in a young woman with glioma. Some clones in this sample may be carry-over from other donors' samples. The chain carries TRBV30 and TRBJ1-4; possibly TRBD1 for D (5 bases). The source material was peripheral blood mononuclear cells (PBMCs), sampled from a glioma patient treated with radiotherapy, temozolomide or both. CDR3 residues: CAWSVRRDPLRGEKLFF. The CDR3, as DNA: TGTGCCTGGAGTGTACGGCGGGACCCCTTGAGAGGTGAAAAACTGTTTTTT.